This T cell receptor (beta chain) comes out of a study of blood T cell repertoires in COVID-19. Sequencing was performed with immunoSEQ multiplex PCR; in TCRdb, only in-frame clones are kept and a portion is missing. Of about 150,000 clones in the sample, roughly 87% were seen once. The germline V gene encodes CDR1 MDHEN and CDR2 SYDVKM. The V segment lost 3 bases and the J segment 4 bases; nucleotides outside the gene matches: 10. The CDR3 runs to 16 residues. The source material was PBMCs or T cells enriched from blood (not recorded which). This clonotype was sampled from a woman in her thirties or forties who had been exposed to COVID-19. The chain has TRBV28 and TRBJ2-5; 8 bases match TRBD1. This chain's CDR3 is CASSFQGAKGVETQYF. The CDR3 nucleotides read TGTGCCAGCAGTTTCCAGGGGGCCAAGGGAGTAGAGACCCAGTACTTC. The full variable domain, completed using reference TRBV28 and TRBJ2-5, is DVKVTQSSRYLVKRTGEKVFLECVQDMDHENMFWYRQDPGLGLRLIYFSYDVKMKEKGDIPEGYSVSREKKERFSLILESASTNQTSMYLCASSFQGAKGVETQYFGPGTRLLVL.